This T cell receptor (beta chain) was obtained from a study of blood T cells in healthy people across ages. A sample-barcoded 5' primer and a J-beta primer mix were used in a second PCR of roughly 7 to 12 cycles. A single record per CDR3 protein comes from TCRdb applying MiXCR to the 5' RACE reads. The sample yields hundreds of thousands of distinct CDR3 sequences, about 21% seen once. The CDR3 spans 14 residues. The germline V gene encodes CDR1 SEHNR and CDR2 FQNEAQ (reference sequence). The V and J ends lost 6 bases and 1 base respectively, with 12 bases between them. This clonotype was counted a few times.

The chain has TRBV7-9 and TRBJ1-1; a possible D gene is TRBD1 (5 bases). The source is a man between 65 and 85 years old in good health. Sequencing used blood. The chain's CDR3 is CASRPGMGNTEAFF. The CDR3 region has the DNA TGTGCCAGCAGACCAGGGATGGGGAACACTGAAGCTTTCTTT.